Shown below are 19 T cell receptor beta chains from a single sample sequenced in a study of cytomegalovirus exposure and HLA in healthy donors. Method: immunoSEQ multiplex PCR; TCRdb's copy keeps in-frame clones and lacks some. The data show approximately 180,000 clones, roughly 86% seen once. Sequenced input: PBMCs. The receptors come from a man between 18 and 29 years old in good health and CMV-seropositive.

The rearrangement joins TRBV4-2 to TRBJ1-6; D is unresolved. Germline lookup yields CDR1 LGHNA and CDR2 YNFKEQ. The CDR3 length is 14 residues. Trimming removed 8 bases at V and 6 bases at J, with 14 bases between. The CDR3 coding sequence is TGTGCCAGCCGAAACGCCGGTGTTAATTCACCCCTCCACTTT. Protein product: CASRNAGVNSPLHF.

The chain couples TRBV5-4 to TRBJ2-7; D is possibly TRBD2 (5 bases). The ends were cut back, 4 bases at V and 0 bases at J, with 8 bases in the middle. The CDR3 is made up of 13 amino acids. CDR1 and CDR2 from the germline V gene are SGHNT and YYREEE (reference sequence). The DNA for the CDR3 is TGTGCCAGCAGCCGGGAATACTCCTACGAGCAGTACTTC. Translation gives CASSREYSYEQYF.

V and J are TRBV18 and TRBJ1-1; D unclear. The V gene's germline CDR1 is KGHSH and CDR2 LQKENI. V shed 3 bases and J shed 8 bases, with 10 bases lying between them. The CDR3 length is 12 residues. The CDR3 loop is CASSPLGGEAFF. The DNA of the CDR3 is TGTGCCAGCTCACCCCTAGGAGGAGAAGCTTTCTTT.

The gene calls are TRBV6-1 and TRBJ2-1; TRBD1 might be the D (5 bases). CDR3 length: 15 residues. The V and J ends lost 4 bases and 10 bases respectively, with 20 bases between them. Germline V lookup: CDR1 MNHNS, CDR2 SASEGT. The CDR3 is CASSAQKSTAREQFF. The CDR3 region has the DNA TGTGCCAGCAGTGCGCAGAAGTCGACAGCCAGGGAGCAGTTCTTC.

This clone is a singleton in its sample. CDR3 residues: CASSLDAGAIGYTF. CDR3 DNA: TGTGCCAGCTCACTCGATGCGGGCGCGATTGGCTACACCTTC. The V call is TRBV18, the J call TRBJ1-2; D remains unclear. Per the germline V gene, CDR1 is KGHSH and CDR2 is LQKENI. Trimming removed 4 bases at V and 7 bases at J, with 16 bases between. The CDR3 length is 14 residues.

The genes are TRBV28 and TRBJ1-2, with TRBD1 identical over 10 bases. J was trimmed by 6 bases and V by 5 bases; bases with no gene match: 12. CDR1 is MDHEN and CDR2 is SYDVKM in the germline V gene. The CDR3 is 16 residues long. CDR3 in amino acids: CASSLGTGALNDGYTF. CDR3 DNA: TGTGCCAGCAGTCTCGGGACAGGGGCCCTTAATGATGGCTACACCTTC.

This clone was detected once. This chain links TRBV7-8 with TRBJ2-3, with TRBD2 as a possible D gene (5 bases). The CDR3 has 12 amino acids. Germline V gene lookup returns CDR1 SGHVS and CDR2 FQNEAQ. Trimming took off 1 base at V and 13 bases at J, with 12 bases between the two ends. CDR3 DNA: TGTGCCAGCAGCTTAGAAGGACTGAAGGAGTATTTT. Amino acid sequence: CASSLEGLKEYF.

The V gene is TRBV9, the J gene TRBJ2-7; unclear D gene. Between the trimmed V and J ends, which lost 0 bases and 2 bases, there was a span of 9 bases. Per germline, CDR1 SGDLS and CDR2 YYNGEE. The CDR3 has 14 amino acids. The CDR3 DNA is TGTGCCAGCAGCGTAGGAACATCAACCTACGAGCAGTACTTC. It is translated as CASSVGTSTYEQYF.

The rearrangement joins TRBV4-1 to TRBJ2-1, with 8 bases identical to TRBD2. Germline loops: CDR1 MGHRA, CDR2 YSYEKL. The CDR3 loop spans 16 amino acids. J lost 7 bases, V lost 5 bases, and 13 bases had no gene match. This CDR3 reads CASSIEAGGLGNEQFF. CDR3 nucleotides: TGCGCCAGCAGCATCGAGGCGGGGGGCCTCGGGAATGAGCAGTTCTTC.

CDR3 nucleotide sequence: TGCGCCAGCAGCCCGGGGAGGGCGACAGAGCGTACAGATACGCAGTATTTT. Its translation: CASSPGRATERTDTQYF. V and J are TRBV4-1 and TRBJ2-3, with 7 bases aligning to TRBD2. The CDR3 sequence is 17 residues long. Losses at the gene ends were 4 bases for V and 3 bases for J; bases not matched to a gene: 13. CDR1 is MGHRA and CDR2 is YSYEKL in the germline V gene.

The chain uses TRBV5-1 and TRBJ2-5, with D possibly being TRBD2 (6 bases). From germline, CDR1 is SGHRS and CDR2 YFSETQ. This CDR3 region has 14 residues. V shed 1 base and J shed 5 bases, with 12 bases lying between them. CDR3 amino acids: CASSLNGRGETQYF. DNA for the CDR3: TGCGCCAGCAGCTTGAACGGCCGGGGGGAGACCCAGTACTTC.

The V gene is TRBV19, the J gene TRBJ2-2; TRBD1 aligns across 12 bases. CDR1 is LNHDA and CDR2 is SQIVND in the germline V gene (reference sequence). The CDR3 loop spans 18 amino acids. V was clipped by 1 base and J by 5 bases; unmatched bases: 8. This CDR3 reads CASSIGPRDRGLTGELFF. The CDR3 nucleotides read TGTGCCAGTAGTATAGGACCCCGGGACAGGGGGCTTACCGGGGAGCTGTTTTTT.

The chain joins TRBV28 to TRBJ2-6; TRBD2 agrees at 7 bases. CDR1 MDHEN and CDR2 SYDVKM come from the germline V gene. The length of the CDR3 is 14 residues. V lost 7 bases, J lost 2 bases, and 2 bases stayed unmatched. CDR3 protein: CASIGRAGANVLTF. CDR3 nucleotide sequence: TGTGCCAGCATTGGGAGGGCTGGGGCCAACGTCCTGACTTTC.

The chain's CDR3 is CASKGRPTNTEAFF. In nucleotides, the CDR3 is TGTGCCAGCAAAGGCAGGCCCACGAACACTGAAGCTTTCTTT. The rearrangement uses TRBV6-4 and TRBJ1-1; D unresolved. This CDR3 region has 14 residues. The germline V gene has CDR1 MRHNA and CDR2 SNTAGT. Between the trimmed V and J ends, which lost 7 bases and 1 base, there was a span of 13 bases.

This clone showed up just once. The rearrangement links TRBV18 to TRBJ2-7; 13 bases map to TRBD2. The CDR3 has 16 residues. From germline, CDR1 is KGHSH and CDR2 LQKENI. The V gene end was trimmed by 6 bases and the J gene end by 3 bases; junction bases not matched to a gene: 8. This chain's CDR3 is CASSLGTSGVFYEQYF. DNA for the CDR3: TGTGCCAGCTCCCTTGGGACTAGCGGGGTCTTCTACGAGCAGTACTTC.

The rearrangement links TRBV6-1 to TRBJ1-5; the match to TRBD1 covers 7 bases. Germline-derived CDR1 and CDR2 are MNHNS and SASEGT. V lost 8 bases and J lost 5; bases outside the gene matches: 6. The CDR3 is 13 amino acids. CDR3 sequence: CASAHRGDQPQHF. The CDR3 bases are TGTGCCAGCGCTCACAGGGGCGATCAGCCCCAGCATTTT.

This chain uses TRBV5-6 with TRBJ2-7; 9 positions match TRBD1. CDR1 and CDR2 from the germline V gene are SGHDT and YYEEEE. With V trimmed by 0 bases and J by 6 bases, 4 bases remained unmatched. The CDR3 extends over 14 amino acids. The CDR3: CASSLGTGVVEQYF. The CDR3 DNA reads TGTGCCAGCAGCTTGGGGACAGGGGTCGTCGAGCAGTACTTC.

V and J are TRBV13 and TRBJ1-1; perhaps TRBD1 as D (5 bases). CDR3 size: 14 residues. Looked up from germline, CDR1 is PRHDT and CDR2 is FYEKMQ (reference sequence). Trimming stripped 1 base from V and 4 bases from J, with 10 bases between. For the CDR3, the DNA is TGTGCCAGCAGCTTAGTAACGGGACTCACTGAAGCTTTCTTT. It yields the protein CASSLVTGLTEAFF.

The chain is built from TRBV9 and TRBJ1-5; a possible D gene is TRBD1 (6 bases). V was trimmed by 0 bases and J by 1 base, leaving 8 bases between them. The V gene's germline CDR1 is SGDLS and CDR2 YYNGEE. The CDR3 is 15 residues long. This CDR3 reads CASSVGDTSNQPQHF. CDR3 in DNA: TGTGCCAGCAGCGTAGGGGACACCAGCAATCAGCCCCAGCATTTT. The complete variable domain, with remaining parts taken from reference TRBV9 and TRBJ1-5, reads DSGVTQTPKHLITATGQRVTLRCSPRSGDLSVYWYQQSLDQGLQFLIQYYNGEERAKGNILERFSAQQFPDLHSELNLSSLELGDSALYFCASSVGDTSNQPQHFGDGTRLSIL.